This T cell receptor (beta chain) stems from a study of shared clonotypes between healthy human individuals. The assay was immunoSEQ multiplex PCR, and TCRdb's table has in-frame clones only and misses some. The sample holds a few million clones; roughly 93% are singletons and the top ten take about 0.37%. Concerning this clone itself: No antigen is known for it.

General observations from the study: Tissues were not sampled, only blood, and their repertoires likely differ. Non-shared clonotypes showed lower generation probabilities than clonotypes common to all four donors.

All donors qualified as healthy HIV-negative adults and had experienced no recent acute infections or vaccinations. The junction had 4 bases not matched to a gene; V was cut back by 0 bases and J by 0 bases. The CDR3 is made up of 16 amino acids. CDR1 and CDR2 from the germline V gene are SGHRS and YFSETQ. The chain uses TRBV5-1 and TRBJ2-3; 7 bases are a match to TRBD1. Sequenced: naive CD4+ T cells from PBMCs. Subset defined: CD45RA+ positively selected. The sequence was collected from a man aged 18 to 30 in good health. Some clones in this sample may be carry-over from other donors' samples. The CDR3 region has the DNA TGCGCCAGCAGCTTGGAGGCCAGGGGGAGCACAGATACGCAGTATTTT. This encodes CASSLEARGSTDTQYF.